The 9 T cell receptor beta chains below come from one sample, sequenced in a study of blood T cell repertoires in COVID-19. Generated by immunoSEQ multiplex PCR, the TCRdb table keeps only in-frame clones and is missing some. The table shows approximately 430,000 clones, with roughly 89% occurring only once. The sample consisted of peripheral blood. The receptors shown here come from a woman aged 30 to 39 with active or convalescent COVID-19.

This clone turned up a few times. The chain links TRBV11-2 to TRBJ1-1; D is unclear. V gave up 0 bases and J gave up 1 base, with 9 bases separating them. The CDR3 runs to 15 residues. Germline CDR1 reads SGHAT; CDR2 reads FQNNGV. The CDR3, as DNA: TGTGCCAGCAGCTTAGATGCGGTAGGGAACACTGAAGCTTTCTTT. Its protein product is CASSLDAVGNTEAFF.

The V call is TRBV5-4, the J call TRBJ1-4; maybe TRBD1 (6 bases). V shed 4 bases and J shed 3 bases, with 13 bases lying between them. CDR1 is SGHNT, CDR2 YYREEE, per germline (reference sequence). The CDR3 runs to 15 residues. CDR3 loop: CASSDDRSANEKLFF. The CDR3 DNA reads as TGTGCCAGCAGCGATGACAGGTCCGCTAATGAAAAACTGTTTTTT.

The chain recombines TRBV29-1 with TRBJ2-1; 8 bases are a match to TRBD2. Looked up from germline, CDR1 is SQVTM and CDR2 is ANQGSEA. This CDR3 has 12 residues. V gave up 7 bases and J gave up 6 bases; unmatched junction bases: 5. DNA for the CDR3: TGCAGCGCGGATGGACTAGCCAATGAGCAGTTCTTC. The encoded protein is CSADGLANEQFF.

The chain is built from TRBV13 and TRBJ2-1; 9 bases are shared with TRBD2. CDR1 is PRHDT and CDR2 is FYEKMQ in the germline V gene (reference sequence). The CDR3 is 17 amino acids. Trimming cost V 0 bases and J 7 bases; bases outside gene matches: 10. CDR3 in amino acids: CASSLGLAGKHGNEQFF. CDR3 bases: TGTGCCAGCAGCTTAGGACTAGCGGGCAAACATGGGAATGAGCAGTTCTTC.

The chain links TRBV7-9 to TRBJ1-1; TRBD1 might be the D (6 bases). CDR3 size: 16 residues. Between the trimmed V and J ends, which lost 0 bases and 6 bases, there was a span of 17 bases. Per the germline V gene, CDR1 is SEHNR and CDR2 is FQNEAQ (reference sequence). The CDR3 here is CASSLAPPRGWAEAFF. DNA for the CDR3: TGTGCCAGCAGCTTAGCCCCCCCAAGGGGGTGGGCTGAAGCTTTCTTT.

V is TRBV6-5 and J is TRBJ1-2, with a weak D call TRBD1 (6 bases). Germline assignment: CDR1 MNHEY and CDR2 SVGAGI. The CDR3 spans 13 residues. The germline V and J ends were trimmed by 6 bases and 3 bases, with 11 bases remaining between them. The CDR3 region is CASSLQGDYGYTF. Here the CDR3 DNA reads TGTGCCAGCAGCCTACAGGGTGACTATGGCTACACCTTC.

The chain joins TRBV29-1 to TRBJ1-5; D gene unclear. The germline CDR1 and CDR2 sequences are SQVTM and ANQGSEA. Trimming took off 7 bases at V and 2 bases at J, with 12 bases between the two ends. This CDR3 region has 13 residues. The DNA for the CDR3 is TGCAGCGCCGGGGTCCAAGGCAATCAGCCCCAGCATTTT. Protein product: CSAGVQGNQPQHF. Variable domain in full (rest from reference TRBV29-1 and TRBJ1-5): SAVISQKPSRDICQRGTSLTIQCQVDSQVTMMFWYRQQPGQSLTLIATANQGSEATYESGFVIDKFPISRPNLTFSTLTVSNMSPEDSSIYLCSAGVQGNQPQHFGDGTRLSIL.

This clone has just a few counts. This chain links TRBV7-9 with TRBJ2-7; D is undetermined. The CDR3 extends over 12 amino acids. Germline V gives CDR1 SEHNR, CDR2 FQNEAQ (reference sequence). V was shortened by 1 base and J by 7 bases, with 8 bases between the two germline ends. CDR3 nucleotides: TGTGCCAGCAGCTTAGGGGCGTGGGAGCAGTACTTC. Translated: CASSLGAWEQYF.

This rearrangement joins TRBV12-1 to TRBJ2-1; TRBD2, the D gene given by the table, was not confirmed from the DNA. TRBV12-1 is a documented pseudogene. The CDR3 contains 15 residues. This CDR3 reads CASTLGRRGVNEQFF. The CDR3 DNA reads as TGTGCCAGCACCCTTGGACGCCGCGGGGTCAATGAGCAGTTCTTC.